These 15 T cell receptor delta chains share one sample of origin, sequenced in a study of γδ T cells in repeated Plasmodium falciparum infection. Vgamma9/Vdelta2+ and Vdelta2-negative gammadelta T cells were flow-sorted from PBMC for bulk sequencing. TCRdb called clones anew from the multiplex PCR reads with CATT. This sample yields 85,000 to 100,000 delta-chain clones, of which 0.85% to 1% are seen a single time; just under 10% belongs to the top ten. The sample taken for sequencing was gamma-delta T cells from blood. Receptors were obtained from a pool of human donors (malaria-infected and uninfected, not separated).

For this clone: A far larger clone is only one base removed, so a read error is likely. The sample holds other DNA sequences that translate to the same CDR3. The chain uses TRDV1 and TRDJ1; 7 bases fit TRDD3. This CDR3 comprises 17 residues. CDR1 and CDR2 (germline): TSWWSYY, QGS. The CDR3 DNA follows: TGTGCTCTTGGGGATCCGACCCGCTACGGGATACCCGACAAACTCATCTTT. Protein product: CALGDPTRYGIPDKLIF.

For this clone: The protein that TCRdb holds for this DNA derives from a much larger clone and differs from the translated DNA at residue 5, which likely indicates a read error; the protein shown here is translated from the DNA. The CDR3 DNA sequence: TGTGCTCTTGGGAAATCAAATAAACTGGGGGATACGTCCGATAAACTCATCTTT. Protein sequence: CALGKSNKLGDTSDKLIF. V usage is TRDV1 and J usage is TRDJ1; TRDD3 matches 13 bases. Germline matching of the DNA provided the J gene here, since TCRdb leaves it blank. This CDR3 region has 18 residues. Germline V gives CDR1 TSWWSYY, CDR2 QGS. The ends lost 5 bases at V and 3 bases at J; junction bases unmatched: 12.

A few counts support this clone. The protein that TCRdb holds for this DNA derives from a much larger clone and differs from the translated DNA at residue 17, which likely indicates a read error; the protein shown here is translated from the DNA. This sequence joins TRDV1 and TRDJ1; 10 nucleotides line up with TRDD3. Looked up from germline, CDR1 is TSWWSYY and CDR2 is QGS. The CDR3 extends over 21 amino acids. In DNA form, the CDR3 reads TGTGCTCTTGGGGAAATGAACACCGGGGGATACGCAGTAAGGTACACCGAAAAACTCATCTTT. Translating gives CALGEMNTGGYAVRYTEKLIF.

This clone was counted between two and nine times. This likely stems from a read error, as it lies one base from a far larger clone. Distinct nucleotide sequences in the sample also encode this CDR3. CDR3 bases: TGTGCCCTTGGGGAACTTGCTACGTCCGGCGCTGGCTTGACCGATAAACTCATCTTT. It translates to CALGELATSGAGLTDKLIF. V gene TRDV1 combines with J gene TRDJ1; D is perhaps TRDD3 (5 bases). TCRdb carries no J gene annotation; the J gene was assigned here by matching the DNA with germline. The CDR3 totals 19 residues. The germline gives CDR1 TSWWSYY, CDR2 QGS.

This clone has more than one count but fewer than ten. The protein TCRdb gives is from a much larger clone and does not agree with this DNA's translation at residue 6, likely a read error; the protein shown here comes from the DNA. The chain carries TRDV2 and TRDJ1, with D possibly matching TRDD2 (6 bases). As TCRdb names no J gene, one was assigned here on the basis of a DNA match to germline. Germline CDR1 reads GEAIGNYY; CDR2 reads EKD. This CDR3 is built from 19 residues. Trimming pared 3 bases from V and 8 bases from J, leaving 33 bases between. The CDR3 coding sequence is TGTGCCTGTGACCCCCGGGGGGGGGCCCCTTCCGAGGTGGACAGCAAACTCATCTTT. Its protein product is CACDPRGGAPSEVDSKLIF.

In this sample, this clone turned up a few times. The protein given by TCRdb reflects a much larger clone and differs at residue 16 from this DNA's translation, likely from a read error; the protein shown is the DNA's translation. No J gene was called, and the V gene is TRDV1; the table's D call of TRDD3 was not tested on the DNA. Germline lookup yields CDR1 TSWWSYY and CDR2 QGS. The CDR3 runs 19 residues. This chain's CDR3 is CALGEISWGIQGYTDNLIF. Here the CDR3 DNA reads TGTGCTCTTGGGGAAATCTCTTGGGGGATACAAGGGTACACCGATAATCTCATCTTT.

There are many counts of this clone. TCRdb assigns this DNA the protein of a much larger clone, which departs from its translation at residue 12; this likely reflects a read error, and the protein shown comes from translating the DNA. The rearrangement uses TRDV1 and TRDJ1, with TRDD3 identical over 8 bases. The J gene was not available in TCRdb and was assigned here by matching the DNA to germline segments. V lost 3 bases, J lost 9 bases, and 18 bases stayed unmatched. CDR3 length: 17 residues. Per the germline V gene, CDR1 is TSWWSYY and CDR2 is QGS. CDR3 residues: CALGDHSCYWGARQLIF. DNA for the CDR3: TGTGCTCTTGGGGATCATTCTTGTTACTGGGGGGCCCGGCAACTCATCTTT.

This clone was observed a handful of times. This DNA's translation differs at residue 14 from TCRdb's protein, which comes from a much larger clone; a read error is likely, and the protein shown is translated from the DNA. V is TRDV1 and J is TRDJ1; D gene uncertain. The length of the CDR3 is 18 residues. The germline gives CDR1 TSWWSYY, CDR2 QGS. CDR3 in DNA: TGTGCTCTTGGGGACCAAAGACTTTCTGACTGTAACACCAATAAACTCATCTTT. This translates into CALGDQRLSDCNTNKLIF.

On this clone: The protein given by TCRdb reflects a much larger clone and differs at residue 11 from this DNA's translation, likely from a read error; the protein shown is the DNA's translation. The V call is TRAV38-2/DV8, the J call TRDJ1; 7 bases agree with TRDD3. The V and J ends lost 1 base and 1 base, in that order; junction bases with no gene match: 31. The CDR3 covers 24 residues. Per the germline V gene, CDR1 is TSESDYY and CDR2 is QEAYKQQN. CDR3 coding DNA: TGTGCTTATAGGAGCACCCCGCGGCTACGTGTCCTCCCTGGGGGCCGGCCTTTCACCGATAAACTCATCTTT. As protein: CAYRSTPRLRVLPGGRPFTDKLIF.

The table lists this clone with many counts. The TCRdb protein, from a much larger clone, departs from this DNA's translation at residue 14, likely by read error; the protein shown derives from the DNA. J is TRDJ1 and V is TRDV1; TRDD3 matches at 10 bases. V dropped 0 bases and J dropped 4; count of bases not matched to a gene: 26. The CDR3 covers 23 residues. CDR1 is TSWWSYY, CDR2 QGS, per germline. The CDR3 loop reads CALGELEYWGIYKDPPGGDKLIF. The CDR3 coding sequence is TGTGCTCTTGGGGAACTTGAGTACTGGGGGATCTATAAGGATCCTCCTGGCGGCGATAAACTCATCTTT.

Comment on this clone: The TCRdb record carries a much larger clone's protein, which differs from this DNA's translation at residue 9; a read error is the likely cause, and the protein listed here is the DNA translation. The chain couples TRDV1 to TRDJ1; D uncertain. The J gene was missing in TCRdb and was found by matching the end of the DNA to germline. Trimming pared 1 base from V and 2 bases from J, leaving 20 bases between. The CDR3 consists of 18 residues. Looked up from germline, CDR1 is TSWWSYY and CDR2 is QGS. CDR3 coding DNA: TGTGCTCTTGGGGAACATATCCCCCACGGGGCTGTTACCGATAAACTCATCTTT. Translating it yields CALGEHIPHGAVTDKLIF.

This clone was seen a few times. The protein TCRdb lists belongs to a much larger clone and differs from this DNA's translation at residue 12, which points to a read error; the protein shown is made from the DNA. The chain uses TRDV2 and TRDJ1; 9 positions match TRDD3. The length of the CDR3 is 18 residues. Germline V gene data show CDR1 as GEAIGNYY and CDR2 as EKD. Trimming removed 0 bases from V and 0 bases from J; junction bases left unmatched: 10. The CDR3 DNA reads TGTGCCTGTGACACCCTCTCAAGGGGATACGCGCACACCGATAAACTCATCTTT. It yields the protein CACDTLSRGYAHTDKLIF.

A word on this clone: TCRdb records a much larger clone's protein for this DNA, with a difference at residue 5 that likely arises from a read error; the protein given is the translation of the DNA. In nucleotides, the CDR3 is TGTGCTCTTGGGCAATCAAATAAACTGGGGGATACGTCCGATAAACTCATCTTT. This translates into CALGQSNKLGDTSDKLIF. The V and J genes are TRDV1 and TRDJ1, with 13 bases fitting TRDD3. Germline V CDR1 and CDR2: TSWWSYY, QGS. Losses at the gene ends were 5 bases for V and 3 bases for J; bases not matched to a gene: 12. This CDR3 spans 18 amino acids.

Notes on this clone: TCRdb's listed protein matches a much larger clone and diverges from this DNA's translation at residue 3, likely through a read error; the protein shown comes from the DNA. The chain is built from TRDV2 and TRDJ1, with 10 bases that match TRDD3. This CDR3 comprises 18 residues. CDR1 and CDR2 (germline): GEAIGNYY, EKD. The chain's CDR3 is CARDGSTGGSIPTDKLIF. The CDR3 DNA follows: TGTGCCCGTGACGGGAGTACTGGGGGATCCATCCCCACCGATAAACTCATCTTT.

The sample holds many counts of this clone. This sequence may be a read error, since a much larger clone differs from it by one base. Other DNA variants within this sample encode the same CDR3. The chain is built from TRDV1 and TRDJ1, with D maybe TRDD3 (6 bases). Germline V gene lookup returns CDR1 TSWWSYY and CDR2 QGS. The CDR3 runs to 18 residues. CDR3 bases: TGTGCTCTCGGGGGAGGATATATTGGTGGGTCCTACACCGATAAACTCATCTTT. Its protein product is CALGGGYIGGSYTDKLIF.